The entry below describes one T cell receptor beta chain. Its target is unknown. Germline V lookup: CDR1 DFQATT, CDR2 SNEGSKA (reference sequence). This CDR3 contains 17 residues. V was shortened by 1 base and J by 1 base, with 19 bases between the two germline ends. These data are taken from a study of T cells in Graves' hyperthyroidism and ophthalmopathy. General study findings and limits: Expanded thyroid clonotypes (above 0.001) were mostly also found in blood. By a 13 V-J model, ophthalmopathy was set apart from stable hyperthyroidism.

Among ophthalmopathy patients, the Clinical Activity Score reached at least 3, the NOSPECS grade reached at least 4, and duration remained under 3 months. The source of the PBMCs was approximately 9.5 ml of fresh peripheral blood. RNA transcripts served as the template for amplifying TCR beta CDR3 regions. First-round RT-PCR with HTBI primers amplified the TCR CDR3 region. TCRdb independently ran MiXCR on the multiplex PCR reads; one entry per CDR3 protein. The sample contains 600,000 to 650,000 distinct CDR3 sequences, less than 25% of which appear only once. The clonotype originates from a man younger than 40 with Graves' ophthalmopathy. The gene calls are TRBV20-1 and TRBJ2-5; the D gene could be TRBD1 or TRBD2 (5 bases each). The sample was blood. The DNA of the CDR3 is TGCAGTGCTAGAGGTTCGGGGCGGCGGGCGATCCAAGAGACCCAGTACTTC. Protein sequence: CSARGSGRRAIQETQYF.